The TCR beta chain described here comes from a study of OX40 agonist ivuxolimab in advanced cancers. Study outcomes and limitations: On average, CD8+ T cells had more expanded clones than CD4+. Dose levels from 0.1 to 3.0 mg/kg saw CD4+ and CD8+ blood T cells expand clonally by week 6.

This CDR3 region has 15 residues. The V gene lost 0 bases and the J gene lost 0 bases, with 7 bases spanning the gap. From germline, CDR1 is SGHNT and CDR2 YYREEE (reference sequence). As concerns this clone: Antigen specificity is unknown. Additional DNA sequences in this sample encode the identical CDR3.

The assay was immunoSEQ multiplex PCR, and TCRdb's table has in-frame clones only and misses some. In the table there are roughly 70,000 clones, almost 85% of which are singletons. This material consisted of CD4+ or CD8+ T cells sorted from blood, taken in a trial of the OX40 agonist ivuxolimab. The sequence was obtained from an adult with an advanced solid tumor such as melanoma, head and neck, liver or kidney cancer. This sequence joins TRBV5-4 and TRBJ2-1; tentative D call: TRBD1 (6 bases). CDR3 bases: TGTGCCAGCAGCTTGGGAGGGGGCTCCTACAATGAGCAGTTCTTC. Translating gives CASSLGGGSYNEQFF.